The TCR beta chain described here comes from a study of identical twins. TCRdb reprocessed the 5' RACE reads via MiXCR and lists one record per CDR3 protein. In the table there are 400,000 to 650,000 distinct CDR3 sequences, less than 25% of which are singletons. CDR1 is MNHNS, CDR2 SASEGT, per germline. The CDR3 runs to 16 residues. Trimming left V 5 bases short and J 4 bases short, with 20 bases between. These data also formed part of another study, on T cells expressing NK-cell markers.

This chain links TRBV6-1 with TRBJ2-5; the D gene is possibly TRBD1 (7 bases). The TCR sequence derives from a woman between 18 and 29 years old in good health. Sequenced input: CD4+ T cells sorted from blood. The CDR3 protein is CASSIGGSGGRETQYF. The CDR3 nucleotides read TGTGCCAGCAGTATAGGGGGGTCAGGGGGTCGAGAGACCCAGTACTTC.